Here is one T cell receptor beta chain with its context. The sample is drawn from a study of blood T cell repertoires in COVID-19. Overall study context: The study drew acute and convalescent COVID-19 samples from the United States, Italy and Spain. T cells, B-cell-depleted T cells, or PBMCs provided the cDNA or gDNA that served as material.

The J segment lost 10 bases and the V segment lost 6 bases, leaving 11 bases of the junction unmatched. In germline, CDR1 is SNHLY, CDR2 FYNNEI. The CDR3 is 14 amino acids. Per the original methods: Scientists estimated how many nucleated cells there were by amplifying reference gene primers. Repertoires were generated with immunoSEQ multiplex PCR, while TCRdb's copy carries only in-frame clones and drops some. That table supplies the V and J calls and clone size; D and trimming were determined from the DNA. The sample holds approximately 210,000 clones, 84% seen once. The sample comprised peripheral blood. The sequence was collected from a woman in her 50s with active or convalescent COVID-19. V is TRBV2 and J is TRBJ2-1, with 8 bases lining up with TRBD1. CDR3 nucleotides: TGTGCCAGCAGGAGGACAGGGCGATGGGACGAGCAGTTCTTC. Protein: CASRRTGRWDEQFF.